The 21 T cell receptor beta chains below come from one sample, sequenced in a study of technical replicates of blood from four donors. Some clones are missing from TCRdb's copy, which holds only in-frame ones; the method was immunoSEQ multiplex PCR. This table has around 95,000 clones, just under 95% appearing once. What was sequenced was T cells isolated from PBMCs. Every receptor here comes from a human donor in good health.

The chain combines TRBV15 with TRBJ2-1; perhaps TRBD2 as D (6 bases). The V and J ends lost 3 bases and 7 bases respectively, with 16 bases between them. The CDR3 runs 15 residues. Germline-derived CDR1 and CDR2 are LNHNV and YYDKDF (reference sequence). The CDR3 protein is CATSSRVKGTNEQFF. CDR3 nucleotides: TGTGCCACCAGCAGCCGGGTTAAAGGGACTAATGAGCAGTTCTTC.

V and J are TRBV28 and TRBJ1-1; D perhaps matches TRBD1 (5 bases). V was trimmed by 0 bases and J by 11 bases, leaving 10 bases between them. CDR1 and CDR2 from the germline V gene are MDHEN and SYDVKM. This CDR3 has 12 amino acids. The chain's CDR3 is CASSLWGTAAFF. The CDR3 DNA sequence: TGTGCCAGCAGTTTATGGGGGACTGCGGCTTTCTTT.

V and J are TRBV29-1 and TRBJ2-7; D possibly corresponds to TRBD1 (6 bases). Germline CDR1 reads SQVTM; CDR2 reads ANQGSEA. Trimming removed 5 bases from V and 3 bases from J, with 17 bases in between. The CDR3 spans 14 residues. As DNA, the CDR3 is TGCAGCGTTTTCGTTATAGGGACAAGCTACGAGCAGTACTTC. Translated: CSVFVIGTSYEQYF.

This clone was counted a single time. This chain joins TRBV7-2 and TRBJ1-4; 7 bases are shared with TRBD1. This CDR3 is 16 amino acids long. Per germline, CDR1 SGHTA and CDR2 FQGNSA. V shed 5 bases and J 7 bases; nucleotides not matched to a gene: 13. CDR3: CASSGKKGQLTEKLFF. In DNA form, the CDR3 reads TGTGCCAGCAGCGGGAAAAAGGGACAGTTGACTGAAAAACTGTTTTTT. Supplemented by reference TRBV7-2 and TRBJ1-4, the full variable domain reads GAGVSQSPSNKVTEKGKDVELRCDPISGHTALYWYRQSLGQGLEFLIYFQGNSAPDKSGLPSDRFSAERTGGSVSTLTIQRTQQEDSAVYLCASSGKKGQLTEKLFFGSGTQLSVL.

The chain joins TRBV5-1 to TRBJ1-1; TRBD1 matches at 7 bases. This CDR3 region has 14 residues. Per germline, CDR1 SGHRS and CDR2 YFSETQ. J gave up 0 bases and V 4 bases, and 3 bases lay outside the gene matches. In DNA form, the CDR3 reads TGCGCCAGCAGCCAGACAGGGTTGAACACTGAAGCTTTCTTT. Amino acid sequence: CASSQTGLNTEAFF.

This rearrangement joins TRBV6-1 to TRBJ1-2; the D is unclear. The V end lost 3 bases, the J end lost 8 bases, and 7 bases lay between the germline ends. CDR3 length: 11 amino acids. Germline V gives CDR1 MNHNS, CDR2 SASEGT. CDR3 loop: CASSEFRGYTF. CDR3 nucleotides: TGTGCCAGCAGTGAGTTCAGGGGCTACACCTTC.

The V gene is TRBV29-1, the J gene TRBJ2-7; 8 positions match TRBD1. The junction had 7 bases not matched to a gene; V was cut back by 6 bases and J by 6 bases. There are 12 residues in the CDR3. Per the germline V gene, CDR1 is SQVTM and CDR2 is ANQGSEA. The chain's CDR3 is CSVRTGQSEQYF. The CDR3 DNA sequence: TGCAGCGTCAGGACAGGGCAGTCCGAGCAGTACTTC.

The genes are TRBV30 and TRBJ2-2; D call uncertain. The V and J ends lost 0 bases and 7 bases respectively, with 6 bases between them. Germline values: CDR1 GTSNPN, CDR2 SVGIG (reference sequence). The CDR3 is 12 amino acids. The DNA for the CDR3 is TGTGCCTGGAGTGTACGGTTCGGGGAGCTGTTTTTT. As protein: CAWSVRFGELFF.

The chain links TRBV7-9 to TRBJ1-6; 7 bases align to TRBD1. CDR3 length equals 18 residues. V trimming: 5 bases; J trimming: 0 bases; junction bases outside the gene matches: 10. Germline assignment: CDR1 SEHNR and CDR2 FQNEAQ (reference sequence). The CDR3 DNA sequence: TGTGCCAGCAGCCTCTGGACAGGTTATGACTCCTATAATTCACCCCTCCACTTT. Its protein product is CASSLWTGYDSYNSPLHF.

V usage is TRBV5-1 and J usage is TRBJ2-7; D might be TRBD2 (6 bases). The CDR3 loop spans 16 amino acids. V lost 4 bases and J 1 base, leaving 18 bases between the germline ends. Germline values: CDR1 SGHRS, CDR2 YFSETQ. CDR3 residues: CASSPLDPSGSYEQYF. CDR3 nucleotides: TGCGCCAGCAGCCCACTGGATCCGAGCGGGTCCTACGAGCAGTACTTC.

V and J are TRBV18 and TRBJ2-7; TRBD1 matches 8 bases. Germline lookup yields CDR1 KGHSH and CDR2 LQKENI. This CDR3 has 18 residues. V lost 3 bases, J lost 2 bases, and 15 bases stayed unmatched. The CDR3: CASSPPNTGGVETYEQYF. For the CDR3, the DNA is TGTGCCAGCTCACCCCCCAACACAGGGGGTGTTGAGACCTACGAGCAGTACTTC.

The V gene is TRBV2, the J gene TRBJ2-7, with 9 bases that match TRBD2. The CDR3 covers 16 residues. Germline trimming cut 3 bases from V and 7 bases from J; bases unmatched to any gene: 13. Per germline, CDR1 SNHLY and CDR2 FYNNEI. The CDR3 loop is CASSDPEREDLGEQYF. The CDR3 bases are TGTGCCAGCAGTGACCCCGAGCGGGAGGATCTGGGGGAGCAGTACTTC.

CDR3 residues: CASSEEPGTAEAFF. The CDR3 DNA is TGTGCCAGCAGTGAAGAACCAGGGACAGCTGAAGCTTTCTTT. The rearrangement joins TRBV2 to TRBJ1-1; 7 positions agree with TRBD1. The CDR3 extends over 14 amino acids. V shed 1 base and J 6 bases; nucleotides not matched to a gene: 5. Germline values: CDR1 SNHLY, CDR2 FYNNEI.

The rearrangement uses TRBV6-5 and TRBJ1-1; 10 positions agree with TRBD1. The ends lost 9 bases at V and 5 bases at J; junction bases unmatched: 12. This CDR3 has 15 residues. Germline V gene sequence: CDR1 MNHEY, CDR2 SVGAGI. The CDR3 DNA reads as TGTGCCAGTATAGACAGGGGGCCGCCTCCGACTGAAGCTTTCTTT. It yields the protein CASIDRGPPPTEAFF.

The gene calls are TRBV19 and TRBJ2-3; TRBD1 is a possible D gene (6 bases). The CDR3 extends over 14 amino acids. The V and J ends lost 7 bases and 1 base respectively, with 12 bases between them. Germline CDR1 reads LNHDA; CDR2 reads SQIVND (reference sequence). CDR3 protein: CASTESGGTDTQYF. For the CDR3, the DNA is TGTGCCAGTACGGAGTCAGGGGGCACAGATACGCAGTATTTT.

The chain combines TRBV4-1 with TRBJ2-1; D might be TRBD2 (6 bases). Germline V CDR1 and CDR2: MGHRA, YSYEKL. This CDR3 comprises 17 residues. Trimming removed 1 base from V and 2 bases from J, with 15 bases in between. As DNA, the CDR3 is TGCGCCAGCAGCCAAGTCTCACCGCTAGCGACCTACAATGAGCAGTTCTTC. Its protein is CASSQVSPLATYNEQFF.

The chain employs TRBV6-5 and TRBJ2-1; 14 bases align to TRBD2. V lost 6 bases to trimming and J lost 7 bases; unmatched junction nucleotides: 5. This CDR3 spans 15 amino acids. Per the germline V gene, CDR1 is MNHEY and CDR2 is SVGAGI. For the CDR3, the DNA is TGTGCCAGCAGGTCCGGGACTAGCGGGAGTAATGAGCAGTTCTTC. Its protein product is CASRSGTSGSNEQFF.

V gene TRBV7-2 combines with J gene TRBJ2-2; D gene unclear. The length of the CDR3 is 14 residues. Germline CDR1 SGHTA, CDR2 FQGNSA. Between the trimmed V and J ends, which lost 2 bases and 2 bases, there was a span of 6 bases. The CDR3 reads CASSLTINTGELFF. For the CDR3, the DNA is TGTGCCAGCAGCTTAACAATAAACACCGGGGAGCTGTTTTTT.

The chain couples TRBV7-9 to TRBJ1-4; a possible D gene is TRBD1 (6 bases). There are 17 residues in the CDR3. Between the trimmed V and J ends, which lost 7 bases and 3 bases, there was a span of 21 bases. Germline CDR1 is SEHNR and CDR2 is FQNEAQ (reference sequence). CDR3 nucleotide sequence: TGTGCCAGCATGAACCCGGTTCGGGGGGCAGCTAATGAAAAACTGTTTTTT. Translating it yields CASMNPVRGAANEKLFF. Together with reference TRBV7-9 and TRBJ1-4, the CDR3 gives the full variable domain: DTGVSQNPRHKITKRGQNVTFRCDPISEHNRLYWYRQTLGQGPEFLTYFQNEAQLEKSRLLSDRFSAERPKGSFSTLEIQRTEQGDSAMYLCASMNPVRGAANEKLFFGSGTQLSVL.

This clone was seen once. The chain couples TRBV7-6 to TRBJ1-5; 7 positions match TRBD1. V lost 2 bases and J lost 5; bases outside the gene matches: 12. The CDR3 has 17 residues. From germline, CDR1 is SGHVS and CDR2 FNYEAQ. The CDR3 sequence is CASSLTTTGTGDQPQHF. CDR3 nucleotides: TGTGCCAGCAGCTTAACTACGACAGGGACGGGGGATCAGCCCCAGCATTTT.

The J gene is TRBJ2-4, the V gene TRBV11-3, with a weak D call TRBD2 (6 bases). This CDR3 is 13 amino acids long. Germline V CDR1 and CDR2: SGHNT, YENEEA. Trimming removed 2 bases at V and 10 bases at J, with 12 bases between. The CDR3 bases are TGTGCCAGCAGCTTATGGGGAGGAGGAATTCAGTACTTC. As protein: CASSLWGGGIQYF.